These 23 T cell receptor beta chains share one sample of origin, sequenced in a study of blood T cell repertoires in COVID-19. Sequencing used immunoSEQ multiplex PCR; TCRdb keeps in-frame clones, though not all of them. The sample includes approximately 120,000 clones, over 80% seen only once; the top ten take around 1.1%. What was sequenced was peripheral blood. Receptors were obtained from a human donor in a cohort sampled during active COVID-19.

V usage is TRBV27 and J usage is TRBJ2-1, with D possibly being TRBD2 (6 bases). Trimming cost V 6 bases and J 3 bases, with 12 bases left between them. This CDR3 is built from 14 residues. Germline V gene data show CDR1 as MNHEY and CDR2 as SMNVEV (reference sequence). CDR3 DNA: TGTGCCAGCAGGTCCGGGACTTTCTACAATGAGCAGTTCTTC. Its translation is CASRSGTFYNEQFF.

This clone was detected only once. This rearrangement joins TRBV28 to TRBJ1-3, with 8 bases that match TRBD1. Trimming took 6 bases from V and 0 from J; bases not matched to a gene: 7. CDR3 length equals 16 residues. Germline loops: CDR1 MDHEN, CDR2 SYDVKM. CDR3 protein: CASSGTGRLSGNTIYF. CDR3 in DNA: TGTGCCAGCAGCGGGACAGGAAGACTCTCTGGAAACACCATATATTTT.

J is TRBJ2-7 and V is TRBV18; 7 bases are a match to TRBD1. Germline values: CDR1 KGHSH, CDR2 LQKENI. The CDR3 runs 16 residues. The trim removed 3 bases at V and 0 bases at J, leaving 8 bases unmatched. This CDR3 reads CASSPVPGQTSYEQYF. CDR3 nucleotide sequence: TGTGCCAGCTCACCGGTGCCGGGACAGACCTCCTACGAGCAGTACTTC.

CDR3: CASSSPAGGQETQYF. CDR3 DNA sequence: TGTGCCAGCAGTTCCCCAGCGGGAGGGCAAGAGACCCAGTACTTC. The chain recombines TRBV28 with TRBJ2-5; 10 bases align to TRBD2. CDR1 and CDR2 (germline): MDHEN, SYDVKM. The CDR3 spans 15 residues. Trimming cost V 4 bases and J 2 bases; bases outside gene matches: 4.

The genes are TRBV4-2 and TRBJ2-1, with D maybe TRBD1 (5 bases). The germline gives CDR1 LGHNA, CDR2 YNFKEQ. Trimming pared 1 base from V and 4 bases from J, leaving 17 bases between. The CDR3 length is 17 residues. CDR3 sequence: CASSQGFQGVEYNEQFF. CDR3 DNA: TGTGCCAGCAGCCAAGGGTTTCAAGGGGTCGAATACAATGAGCAGTTCTTC.

CDR3 sequence (DNA): TGTGCCAGCGGCCCGTCAGGGGGCTCTGGAAACACCATATATTTT. Translation gives CASGPSGGSGNTIYF. This chain uses TRBV7-9 with TRBJ1-3, with 7 bases identical to TRBD1. CDR1 SEHNR and CDR2 FQNEAQ come from the germline V gene (reference sequence). The CDR3 has 15 amino acids. Trimming cost V 8 bases and J 0 bases; bases outside gene matches: 7. The full variable domain, its missing parts supplied by reference TRBV7-9 and TRBJ1-3, is DTGVSQNPRHKITKRGQNVTFRCDPISEHNRLYWYRQTLGQGPEFLTYFQNEAQLEKSRLLSDRFSAERPKGSFSTLEIQRTEQGDSAMYLCASGPSGGSGNTIYFGEGSWLTVV.

The CDR3 loop reads CASRGTDHGYTF. CDR3 in DNA: TGTGCCAGCAGAGGGACAGACCACGGCTACACCTTC. The gene calls are TRBV12-3 or TRBV12-4 and TRBJ1-2; 7 bases agree with TRBD1. There are 12 residues in the CDR3. V lost 6 bases to trimming and J lost 8 bases; unmatched junction nucleotides: 6.

Worth noting for this clone: The junction departs from the called germline gene at one end, perhaps through a read error. Here the CDR3 DNA reads TGTGCCAGCACCCCTAGCGGGACCAGCTCCTACGGGCAGTACTTC. This translates into CASTPSGTSSYGQYF. This chain joins TRBV28 and TRBJ2-7, with TRBD2 matching 9 bases. Germline V gene lookup returns CDR1 MDHEN and CDR2 SYDVKM. This CDR3 region has 15 residues.

This clone was counted only a few times. V is TRBV12-3 or TRBV12-4 and J is TRBJ2-7; 7 nucleotides agree with TRBD1. The CDR3 length is 12 residues. V lost 6 bases, J lost 8 bases, and 7 bases stayed unmatched. Here the CDR3 DNA reads TGTGCCAGCAGCCCGACAGGGACCCAGCAGTACTTC. It encodes CASSPTGTQQYF.

The V call is TRBV7-2, the J call TRBJ2-7; D is uncertain. The CDR3 is 18 amino acids. Germline values: CDR1 SGHTA, CDR2 FQGNSA. Trimming stripped 2 bases from V and 2 bases from J, with 22 bases between. In DNA, the CDR3 is TGTGCCAGCAGCTTACGGAGTCATGGTCAATACTCCACCTACGAGCAGTACTTC. It is translated as CASSLRSHGQYSTYEQYF.

The V and J genes are TRBV19 and TRBJ2-7; 8 positions agree with TRBD2. Germline CDR1 LNHDA, CDR2 SQIVND (reference sequence). The junction had 13 bases not matched to a gene; V was cut back by 6 bases and J by 6 bases. This CDR3 spans 15 amino acids. The CDR3 DNA reads as TGTGCCAGTAGGAAGCGGGGGCAGGGTAAGGGCGAGCAGTACTTC. The encoded protein is CASRKRGQGKGEQYF.

The chain is built from TRBV4-1 and TRBJ1-2; TRBD1 matches 8 bases. This CDR3 is 14 amino acids long. The junction had 6 bases not matched to a gene; V was cut back by 1 base and J by 8 bases. Germline CDR1 is MGHRA and CDR2 is YSYEKL. DNA for the CDR3: TGCGCCAGCAGCCAAGTTCCAGACAGGGGCGGCTACACCTTC. It translates to CASSQVPDRGGYTF.

V usage is TRBV7-2 and J usage is TRBJ2-3; 9 nucleotides align to TRBD1. The CDR3 is 14 residues long. Germline-derived CDR1 and CDR2 are SGHTA and FQGNSA. V shed 5 bases and J 6 bases; nucleotides not matched to a gene: 6. The CDR3 spells CASSPQGAGDTQYF. The CDR3 DNA reads TGTGCCAGCAGCCCACAGGGGGCCGGGGATACGCAGTATTTT.

The chain combines TRBV27 with TRBJ1-6; no clear D. The CDR3 covers 14 residues. Trimming cost V 0 bases and J 8 bases, with 8 bases left between them. CDR1 and CDR2 (germline): MNHEY, SMNVEV (reference sequence). The CDR3 nucleotides read TGTGCCAGCAGTTTATCAGGGAGGGATTCACCCCTCCACTTT. Protein sequence: CASSLSGRDSPLHF.

The gene calls are TRBV19 and TRBJ1-1, with a tentative D call TRBD1 (6 bases). V dropped 6 bases and J dropped 4 bases, with 15 bases sitting between them. Germline CDR1 LNHDA, CDR2 SQIVND (reference sequence). The CDR3 is 14 amino acids. CDR3 protein: CASRNRDGGTEAFF. The CDR3 DNA reads TGTGCCAGTAGAAACAGGGATGGTGGCACTGAAGCTTTCTTT. The full variable domain, completed using reference TRBV19 and TRBJ1-1, is DGGITQSPKYLFRKEGQNVTLSCEQNLNHDAMYWYRQDPGQGLRLIYYSQIVNDFQKGDIAEGYSVSREKKESFPLTVTSAQKNPTAFYLCASRNRDGGTEAFFGQGTRLTVV.

V is TRBV29-1 and J is TRBJ2-7; 8 nucleotides match TRBD1. The CDR3 loop spans 16 amino acids. The germline V gene has CDR1 SQVTM and CDR2 ANQGSEA. Trimming removed 6 bases from V and 0 bases from J; junction bases left unmatched: 13. CDR3 in DNA: TGCAGCGTCGTGCAGGCCGGGACAGGAATCTCCTACGAGCAGTACTTC. This codes for CSVVQAGTGISYEQYF.

The V gene is TRBV5-6, the J gene TRBJ2-4; D possibly corresponds to TRBD1 (6 bases). V lost 6 bases, J lost 0 bases, and 16 bases lay in between. Per the germline V gene, CDR1 is SGHDT and CDR2 is YYEEEE. The CDR3 sequence is 16 residues long. The DNA for the CDR3 is TGTGCCAGCATCTCCAGGACAGCACTAGCCAAAAACATTCAGTACTTC. Translated, it gives CASISRTALAKNIQYF.

This chain uses TRBV2 with TRBJ1-2, with TRBD1 as a possible D gene (6 bases). CDR3 size: 12 residues. V shed 7 bases and J shed 5 bases, with 11 bases lying between them. Germline assignment: CDR1 SNHLY and CDR2 FYNNEI. The CDR3 nucleotides are TGTGCCAGCATTGGGACATATTATGGCTACACCTTC. Residues: CASIGTYYGYTF.

The chain employs TRBV18 and TRBJ1-1; perhaps TRBD1 as D (6 bases). Trimming took 2 bases from V and 6 from J, leaving 13 bases between them. The CDR3 sequence is 14 residues long. Germline V gene sequence: CDR1 KGHSH, CDR2 LQKENI. The CDR3, as DNA: TGTGCCAGCTCACCAACAGGGCAGCGAGCTGAAGCTTTCTTT. This sequence encodes CASSPTGQRAEAFF.

The chain couples TRBV11-2 to TRBJ2-1, with 14 bases that match TRBD2. The CDR3 sequence is 16 residues long. Looked up from germline, CDR1 is SGHAT and CDR2 is FQNNGV. With V trimmed by 1 base and J by 9 bases, 5 bases remained unmatched. The CDR3 DNA sequence: TGTGCCAGCAGCTTAGTCTTGACTAGCGGGAGGGCTGAGCAGTTCTTC. This sequence encodes CASSLVLTSGRAEQFF.

DNA of the CDR3: TGTGCCAGCCCGGCTAGCGGGAGTAAAATGGACACAGATACGCAGTATTTT. Protein sequence: CASPASGSKMDTDTQYF. The chain links TRBV28 to TRBJ2-3; 10 nucleotides agree with TRBD2. With 8 bases clipped from V and 2 bases from J, the junction kept 13 bases outside the gene matches. CDR1 and CDR2 from the germline V gene are MDHEN and SYDVKM. The CDR3 is made up of 17 amino acids.

The genes are TRBV2 and TRBJ2-2; D possibly corresponds to TRBD2 (6 bases). CDR1 and CDR2 from the germline V gene are SNHLY and FYNNEI. Trimming pared 4 bases from V and 8 bases from J, leaving 14 bases between. The CDR3 is 14 residues long. The chain's CDR3 is CASSVRLERGELFF. The CDR3 DNA reads as TGTGCCAGCAGTGTCAGACTAGAGAGGGGGGAGCTGTTTTTT. The whole variable domain, filled in from reference TRBV2 and TRBJ2-2, reads EPEVTQTPSHQVTQMGQEVILRCVPISNHLYFYWYRQILGQKVEFLVSFYNNEISEKSEIFDDQFSVERPDGSNFTLKIRSTKLEDSAMYFCASSVRLERGELFFGEGSRLTVL.

V is TRBV6-5 and J is TRBJ1-1, with D uncertain. CDR3 length equals 14 residues. Germline V CDR1 and CDR2: MNHEY, SVGAGI. With 5 bases removed from V and 2 bases from J, the gap between germline ends came to 12 bases. CDR3 loop: CASSNRWPNTEAFF. In DNA, the CDR3 is TGTGCCAGCAGTAACCGCTGGCCTAACACTGAAGCTTTCTTT.